This T cell receptor (beta chain) was recorded in a study of technical replicates of blood from several donors. The CDR3 covers 13 residues. V gave up 5 bases and J gave up 4 bases; unmatched junction bases: 4. From germline, CDR1 is MNHNS and CDR2 SASEGT. Using immunoSEQ multiplex PCR, the repertoire was profiled, and TCRdb retains in-frame clones only, with some absent. In the table there are roughly 100,000 clones, around 96% of which are singletons. V gene TRBV6-1 combines with J gene TRBJ1-2, with 7 positions matching TRBD1. The sequence was collected from a human donor in good health. The sample consisted of T cells isolated from PBMCs. The CDR3: CASSPDRIYGYTF. The CDR3 DNA sequence: TGTGCCAGCAGTCCGGACAGGATCTATGGCTACACCTTC.